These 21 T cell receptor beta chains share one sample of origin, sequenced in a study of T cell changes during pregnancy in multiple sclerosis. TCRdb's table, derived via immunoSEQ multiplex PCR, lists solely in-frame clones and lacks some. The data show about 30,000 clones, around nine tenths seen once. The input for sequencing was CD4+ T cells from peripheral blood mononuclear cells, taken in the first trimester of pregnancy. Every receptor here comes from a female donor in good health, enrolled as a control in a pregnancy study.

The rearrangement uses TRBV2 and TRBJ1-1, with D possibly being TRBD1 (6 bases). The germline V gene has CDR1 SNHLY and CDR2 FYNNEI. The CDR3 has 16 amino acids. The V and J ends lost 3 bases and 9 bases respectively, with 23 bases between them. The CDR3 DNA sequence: TGTGCCAGCAGTGATCAGGGGCAGCCGAGGGGGAACCAAGCTTTCTTT. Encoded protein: CASSDQGQPRGNQAFF.

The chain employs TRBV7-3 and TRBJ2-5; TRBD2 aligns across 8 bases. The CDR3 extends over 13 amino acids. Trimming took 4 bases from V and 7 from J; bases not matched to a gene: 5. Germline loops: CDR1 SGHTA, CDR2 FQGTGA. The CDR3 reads CASSSGLEGTQYF. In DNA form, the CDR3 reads TGTGCCAGCAGCTCGGGACTAGAGGGGACCCAGTACTTC.

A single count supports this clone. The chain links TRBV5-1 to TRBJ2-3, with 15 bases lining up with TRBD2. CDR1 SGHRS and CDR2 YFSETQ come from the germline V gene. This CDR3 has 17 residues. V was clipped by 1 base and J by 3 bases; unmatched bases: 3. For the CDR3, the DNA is TGCGCCAGCAGCTTGTCCGGACTAGCGGGGGGGACAGATACGCAGTATTTT. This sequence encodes CASSLSGLAGGTDTQYF.

The DNA for the CDR3 is TGTGCCAGCGCGACCGGGACACTTCTCAATACGCAGTATTTT. It translates to CASATGTLLNTQYF. The rearrangement links TRBV7-9 to TRBJ2-3; a weak D match, TRBD1 (6 bases). CDR3 length equals 14 residues. Looked up from germline, CDR1 is SEHNR and CDR2 is FQNEAQ (reference sequence). Trimming removed 8 bases at V and 7 bases at J, with 19 bases between.

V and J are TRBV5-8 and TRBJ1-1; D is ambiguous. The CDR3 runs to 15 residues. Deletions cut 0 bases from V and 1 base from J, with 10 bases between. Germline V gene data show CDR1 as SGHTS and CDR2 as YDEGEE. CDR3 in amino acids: CASSLGWLQNTEAFF. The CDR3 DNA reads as TGTGCCAGCAGCTTGGGGTGGCTCCAGAACACTGAAGCTTTCTTT. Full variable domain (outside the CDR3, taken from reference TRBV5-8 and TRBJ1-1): EAGVTQSPTHLIKTRGQQATLRCSPISGHTSVYWYQQALGLGLQFLLWYDEGEERNRGNFPPRFSGRQFPNYSSELNVNALELEDSALYLCASSLGWLQNTEAFFGQGTRLTVV.

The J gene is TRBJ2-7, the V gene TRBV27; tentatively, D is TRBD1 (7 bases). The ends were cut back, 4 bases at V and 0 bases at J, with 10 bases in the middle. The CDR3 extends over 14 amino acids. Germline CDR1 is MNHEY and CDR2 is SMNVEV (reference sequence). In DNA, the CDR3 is TGTGCCAGCAGTTCCCAGGGGGGCTCCTACGAGCAGTACTTC. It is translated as CASSSQGGSYEQYF.

The CDR3 sequence is CASSPGLAGPEQFF. CDR3 DNA sequence: TGCGCCAGCAGCCCGGGACTAGCGGGGCCAGAGCAGTTCTTC. This chain joins TRBV5-1 and TRBJ2-1, with 13 bases aligning to TRBD2. Germline values: CDR1 SGHRS, CDR2 YFSETQ. The CDR3 has 14 amino acids. Trimming at V came to 4 bases and at J to 10 bases, leaving 5 bases not matched to a gene.

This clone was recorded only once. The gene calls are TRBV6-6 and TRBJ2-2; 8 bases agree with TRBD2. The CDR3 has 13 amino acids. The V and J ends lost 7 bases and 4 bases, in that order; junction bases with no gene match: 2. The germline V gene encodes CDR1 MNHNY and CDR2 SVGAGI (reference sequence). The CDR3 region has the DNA TGTGCCAGCACAGCGGGGGCCACCGGGGAGCTGTTTTTT. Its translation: CASTAGATGELFF.

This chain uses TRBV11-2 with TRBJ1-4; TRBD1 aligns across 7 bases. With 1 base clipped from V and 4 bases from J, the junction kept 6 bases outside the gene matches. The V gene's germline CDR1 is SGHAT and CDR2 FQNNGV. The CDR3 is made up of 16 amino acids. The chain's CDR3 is CASSLGRGQINEKLFF. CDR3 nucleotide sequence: TGTGCCAGCAGCTTAGGACGGGGACAGATTAATGAAAAACTGTTTTTT.

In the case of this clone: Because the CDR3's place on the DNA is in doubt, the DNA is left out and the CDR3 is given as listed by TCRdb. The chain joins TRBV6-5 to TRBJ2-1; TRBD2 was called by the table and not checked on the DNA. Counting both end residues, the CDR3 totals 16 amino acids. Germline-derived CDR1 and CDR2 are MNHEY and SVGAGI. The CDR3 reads CASSSSSGRAYGEQFF.

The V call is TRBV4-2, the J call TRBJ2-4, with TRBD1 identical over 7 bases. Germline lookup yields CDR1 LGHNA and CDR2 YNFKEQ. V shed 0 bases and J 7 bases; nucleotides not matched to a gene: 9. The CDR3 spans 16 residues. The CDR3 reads CASSQDLTGRWNIQYF. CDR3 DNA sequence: TGTGCCAGCAGCCAAGATTTGACAGGGCGTTGGAACATTCAGTACTTC.

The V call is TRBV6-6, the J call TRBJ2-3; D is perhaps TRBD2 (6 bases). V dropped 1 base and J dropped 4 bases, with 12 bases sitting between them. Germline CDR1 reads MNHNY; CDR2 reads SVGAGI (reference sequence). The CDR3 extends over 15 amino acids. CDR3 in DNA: TGTGCCAGCAGTTACTTATGGGGGGATTCAGATACGCAGTATTTT. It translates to CASSYLWGDSDTQYF.

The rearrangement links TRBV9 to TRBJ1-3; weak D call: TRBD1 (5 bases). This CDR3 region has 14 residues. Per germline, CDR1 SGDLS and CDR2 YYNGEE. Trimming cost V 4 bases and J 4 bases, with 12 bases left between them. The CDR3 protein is CASSPAGVGNTIYF. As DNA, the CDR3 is TGTGCCAGCAGCCCAGCGGGGGTCGGAAACACCATATATTTT.

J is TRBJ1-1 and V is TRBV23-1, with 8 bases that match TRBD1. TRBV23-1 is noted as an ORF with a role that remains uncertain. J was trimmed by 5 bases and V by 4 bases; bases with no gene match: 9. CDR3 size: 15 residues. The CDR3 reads CASSRGAGGTTEAFF. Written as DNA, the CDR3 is TGCGCCAGCAGTCGAGGAGCAGGGGGCACGACTGAAGCTTTCTTT.

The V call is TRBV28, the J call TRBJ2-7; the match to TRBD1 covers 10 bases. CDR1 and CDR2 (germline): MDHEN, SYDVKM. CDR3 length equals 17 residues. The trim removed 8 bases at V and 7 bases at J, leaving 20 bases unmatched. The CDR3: CASRGAWGQGPGGEQYF. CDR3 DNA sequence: TGTGCCAGCCGGGGGGCATGGGGACAGGGGCCCGGGGGAGAGCAGTACTTC.

Written as DNA, the CDR3 is TGTGCCAGCAGTTCCCGGAGCTCCTACGAGCAGTACTTC. Translating gives CASSSRSSYEQYF. The chain links TRBV27 to TRBJ2-7; no reliable D call. The ends were cut back, 4 bases at V and 0 bases at J, with 7 bases in the middle. CDR1 is MNHEY, CDR2 SMNVEV, per germline (reference sequence). The CDR3 is 13 residues long.

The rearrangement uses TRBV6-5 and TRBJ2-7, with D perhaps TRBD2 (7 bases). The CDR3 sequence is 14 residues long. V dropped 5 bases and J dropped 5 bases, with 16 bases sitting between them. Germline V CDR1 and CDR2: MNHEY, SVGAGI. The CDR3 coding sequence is TGTGCCAGCAGTCCCCTGGCGGGGGCCGACGAGCAGTACTTC. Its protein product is CASSPLAGADEQYF.

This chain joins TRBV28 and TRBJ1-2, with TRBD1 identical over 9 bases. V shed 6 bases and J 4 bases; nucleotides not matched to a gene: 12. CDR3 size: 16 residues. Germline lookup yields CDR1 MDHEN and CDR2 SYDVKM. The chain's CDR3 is CASRARGTGFGYGYTF. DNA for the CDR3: TGTGCCAGCAGAGCCCGGGGGACAGGGTTTGGCTATGGCTACACCTTC.

The CDR3 sequence is CATSGGGANYGYTF. The CDR3 DNA reads as TGTGCCACCAGCGGGGGGGGAGCTAACTATGGCTACACCTTC. This chain connects TRBV15 to TRBJ1-2; D is perhaps TRBD1 (5 bases). This CDR3 is built from 14 residues. V shed 5 bases and J shed 0 bases, with 10 bases lying between them. Germline V gene lookup returns CDR1 LNHNV and CDR2 YYDKDF (reference sequence).

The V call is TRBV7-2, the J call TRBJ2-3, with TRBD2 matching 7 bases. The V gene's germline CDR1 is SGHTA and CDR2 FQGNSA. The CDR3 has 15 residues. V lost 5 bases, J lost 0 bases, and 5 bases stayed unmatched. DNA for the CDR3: TGTGCCAGCAGCCCTCTAGCGGCCAGCACAGATACGCAGTATTTT. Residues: CASSPLAASTDTQYF. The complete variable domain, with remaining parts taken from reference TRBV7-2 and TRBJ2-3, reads GAGVSQSPSNKVTEKGKDVELRCDPISGHTALYWYRQSLGQGLEFLIYFQGNSAPDKSGLPSDRFSAERTGGSVSTLTIQRTQQEDSAVYLCASSPLAASTDTQYFGPGTRLTVL.

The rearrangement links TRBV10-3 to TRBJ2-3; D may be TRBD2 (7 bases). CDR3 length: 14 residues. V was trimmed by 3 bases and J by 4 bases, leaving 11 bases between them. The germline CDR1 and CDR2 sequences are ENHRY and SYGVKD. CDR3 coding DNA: TGTGCCATCAGTGAAGGGGGGGCCTCAGATACGCAGTATTTT. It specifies CAISEGGASDTQYF.